The clone carrying this T cell receptor beta chain was recorded a few times. Antigen: not known. PCR used 60 Vbeta primers and 13 Jbeta primers. The table came from immunoSEQ multiplex PCR; TCRdb's copy has only in-frame clones and leaves some out. The table has about 41,000 clones, approximately 84% seen once; the top ten hold 2.7%. This sample was taken from a study of cytomegalovirus exposure and HLA in healthy donors. Study-level findings and limits: Across donors, most TCRs were seen rarely, yet some public ones were widespread.

V was clipped by 0 bases and J by 4 bases, with 6 bases between them. The CDR3 has 13 residues. Germline V gene sequence: CDR1 MGHRA, CDR2 YSYEKL. The rearrangement links TRBV4-1 to TRBJ2-5; tentatively, D is TRBD2 (6 bases). This clonotype was sampled from a man aged 50-60 years in good health and CMV-seronegative. Sequenced sample: PBMCs. The CDR3 bases are TGCGCCAGCAGCCAAGAGGGAGGAGAGACCCAGTACTTC. Protein sequence: CASSQEGGETQYF.